This entry describes one TCR beta chain. This entry belongs to a study of T cell responses to AZD1222 COVID-19 vaccine. Sequencing was performed with immunoSEQ multiplex PCR; in TCRdb, only in-frame clones are kept and a portion is missing. Among more than 140,000 clones, approximately 90% were seen once, and the ten largest hold roughly 4.6%. The sequenced sample was peripheral blood, obtained on day 0 of AZD1222 vaccination. This sequence was found in an adult in good health.

The CDR3 DNA reads as TGTGCCAGCAGTTTGGGTGGAAGCAATCAGCCCCAGCATTTT. Translation: CASSLGGSNQPQHF. The chain links TRBV6-1 to TRBJ1-5; D ambiguous. Trimming removed 5 bases from V and 1 base from J, with 9 bases in between. Germline V gene sequence: CDR1 MNHNS, CDR2 SASEGT. This CDR3 spans 14 amino acids.